This entry lists 18 T cell receptor beta chains sequenced from one sample in a study of T cell responses to AZD1222 COVID-19 vaccine. Produced via immunoSEQ multiplex PCR; TCRdb's table is partial and in-frame only. The data hold 130,000 or so clones, with around 84% observed a single time. The sample here was peripheral blood, taken on day 0 of AZD1222 vaccination. All receptors derive from an adult in good health.

This CDR3 reads CASSLGVGIELFF. CDR3 in DNA: TGTGCCAGCAGCTTAGGGGTGGGCATAGAGCTGTTTTTT. This rearrangement joins TRBV7-2 to TRBJ1-4, with D unclear. V dropped 1 base and J dropped 14 bases, with 14 bases sitting between them. Germline V gene lookup returns CDR1 SGHTA and CDR2 FQGNSA. There are 13 residues in the CDR3. Filled out from reference TRBV7-2 and TRBJ1-4, the complete variable domain reads GAGVSQSPSNKVTEKGKDVELRCDPISGHTALYWYRQSLGQGLEFLIYFQGNSAPDKSGLPSDRFSAERTGGSVSTLTIQRTQQEDSAVYLCASSLGVGIELFFGSGTQLSVL.

The rearrangement joins TRBV7-9 to TRBJ1-4, with D uncertain. Deletions cut 1 base from V and 8 bases from J, with 8 bases between. The CDR3 sequence is 13 residues long. The germline CDR1 and CDR2 sequences are SEHNR and FQNEAQ (reference sequence). The CDR3 sequence is CASSLGAKEKLFF. The CDR3, as DNA: TGTGCCAGCAGCTTAGGGGCAAAGGAAAAACTGTTTTTT.

The rearrangement uses TRBV5-4 and TRBJ2-7; maybe TRBD1 (6 bases). V lost 3 bases and J lost 6, with 16 bases in between. This CDR3 contains 14 residues. Germline V lookup: CDR1 SGHNT, CDR2 YYREEE (reference sequence). The CDR3 is CASSWSGERIEQYF. CDR3 DNA: TGTGCCAGCAGCTGGTCAGGGGAGCGTATCGAGCAGTACTTC.

V is TRBV5-1 and J is TRBJ1-1, with 9 bases fitting TRBD1. Germline CDR1 is SGHRS and CDR2 is YFSETQ. V lost 1 base and J lost 5; bases outside the gene matches: 6. This CDR3 contains 15 residues. DNA for the CDR3: TGCGCCAGCAGCTTGTGGACAGGGGATGGAACTGAAGCTTTCTTT. Its translation is CASSLWTGDGTEAFF.

V is TRBV6-2 or TRBV6-3 and J is TRBJ2-3, with 10 bases fitting TRBD2. The CDR3 has 17 residues. The V segment lost 5 bases and the J segment 4 bases; nucleotides outside the gene matches: 12. The V gene's germline CDR1 is MNHEY and CDR2 SVGEGT. The chain's CDR3 is CASSDPRKRGGADTQYF. As DNA, the CDR3 is TGTGCCAGCAGTGACCCCCGTAAGCGGGGGGGTGCAGATACGCAGTATTTT.

This sequence joins TRBV4-1 and TRBJ2-2; D call uncertain. There are 12 residues in the CDR3. Trimming removed 2 bases from V and 2 bases from J, with 0 bases in between. Germline CDR1 MGHRA, CDR2 YSYEKL. The CDR3 DNA follows: TGCGCCAGCAGCCAAAACACCGGGGAGCTGTTTTTT. Translation gives CASSQNTGELFF.

This rearrangement joins TRBV28 to TRBJ2-1; a weak D match, TRBD2 (6 bases). Trimming took 5 bases from V and 2 from J, leaving 13 bases between them. The CDR3 totals 15 residues. Germline V lookup: CDR1 MDHEN, CDR2 SYDVKM. For the CDR3, the DNA is TGTGCCAGCAGTCCGCCGGGACTCACCTACAATGAGCAGTTCTTC. Residues: CASSPPGLTYNEQFF. The entire variable domain, with the rest obtained from reference TRBV28 and TRBJ2-1, is as follows: DVKVTQSSRYLVKRTGEKVFLECVQDMDHENMFWYRQDPGLGLRLIYFSYDVKMKEKGDIPEGYSVSREKKERFSLILESASTNQTSMYLCASSPPGLTYNEQFFGPGTRLTVL.

The chain has TRBV5-4 and TRBJ1-6; 9 bases match TRBD1. This CDR3 has 17 residues. CDR1 is SGHNT and CDR2 is YYREEE in the germline V gene (reference sequence). Germline trimming cut 4 bases from V and 8 bases from J; bases unmatched to any gene: 13. The CDR3 is CASSGGQGSFPDSPLHF. CDR3 DNA: TGTGCCAGCAGCGGGGGACAGGGCAGCTTCCCCGATTCACCCCTCCACTTT.

V usage is TRBV30 and J usage is TRBJ2-7, with D possibly matching TRBD2 (5 bases). CDR1 GTSNPN and CDR2 SVGIG come from the germline V gene (reference sequence). The CDR3 contains 14 residues. The V end was cut by 3 bases, the J end by 0 bases, with 12 bases between. CDR3 nucleotide sequence: TGTGCCTGGAGGGCGGCCGGAGGCTCCTACGAGCAGTACTTC. Translating gives CAWRAAGGSYEQYF.

The chain carries TRBV15 and TRBJ1-5; D not certain. Per germline, CDR1 LNHNV and CDR2 YYDKDF (reference sequence). V dropped 1 base and J dropped 7 bases, with 17 bases sitting between them. This CDR3 is 16 amino acids long. CDR3 DNA sequence: TGTGCCACCAGCAGAGTTTTGCAGGCGTCCCACCAGCCCCAGCATTTT. As protein: CATSRVLQASHQPQHF.

This clone showed up just a few times. The rearrangement joins TRBV19 to TRBJ1-1; D not certain. Germline V CDR1 and CDR2: LNHDA, SQIVND (reference sequence). The CDR3 consists of 13 residues. The V end was cut by 3 bases, the J end by 0 bases, with 5 bases between. The CDR3 DNA sequence: TGTGCCAGTAGTATTGACTTGAACACTGAAGCTTTCTTT. Translation gives CASSIDLNTEAFF. Full variable domain (remainder filled in from reference TRBV19 and TRBJ1-1): DGGITQSPKYLFRKEGQNVTLSCEQNLNHDAMYWYRQDPGQGLRLIYYSQIVNDFQKGDIAEGYSVSREKKESFPLTVTSAQKNPTAFYLCASSIDLNTEAFFGQGTRLTVV.

The J gene is TRBJ2-1, the V gene TRBV5-1; 7 nucleotides agree with TRBD2. CDR1 is SGHRS and CDR2 is YFSETQ in the germline V gene. Germline trimming cut 0 bases from V and 5 bases from J; bases unmatched to any gene: 2. The CDR3 consists of 14 residues. The CDR3: CASSLGSGNNEQFF. The CDR3 DNA sequence: TGCGCCAGCAGCTTGGGCAGCGGGAACAATGAGCAGTTCTTC.

CDR3 loop: CASSLDGTGYGYTF. The CDR3 nucleotides read TGTGCCAGCAGCTTAGATGGGACAGGGTATGGCTACACCTTC. V is TRBV7-2 and J is TRBJ1-2; the match to TRBD1 covers 9 bases. Germline V gene sequence: CDR1 SGHTA, CDR2 FQGNSA. V lost 1 base, J lost 5 bases, and 2 bases stayed unmatched. The CDR3 sequence is 14 residues long.

The chain couples TRBV5-1 to TRBJ2-7; weak D call: TRBD1 (6 bases). This CDR3 is 12 amino acids long. The V and J ends lost 6 bases and 1 base respectively, with 8 bases between them. Germline assignment: CDR1 SGHRS and CDR2 YFSETQ. As DNA, the CDR3 is TGCGCCAGCATGGGGGCTTCCTACGAGCAGTACTTC. Its protein product is CASMGASYEQYF.

This chain joins TRBV6-5 and TRBJ1-1; a possible D gene is TRBD1 (5 bases). The V end lost 2 bases, the J end lost 7 bases, and 14 bases lay between the germline ends. In germline, CDR1 is MNHEY, CDR2 SVGAGI. The CDR3 loop spans 14 amino acids. The CDR3 sequence is CASSYQRGDHEAFF. The DNA of the CDR3 is TGTGCCAGCAGTTACCAGCGAGGGGATCATGAAGCTTTCTTT.

The chain has TRBV5-4 and TRBJ1-1, with D perhaps matching TRBD1 (6 bases). The germline gives CDR1 SGHNT, CDR2 YYREEE (reference sequence). The CDR3 extends over 13 amino acids. V was clipped by 4 bases and J by 6 bases, with 13 bases between them. CDR3 protein: CASSQDRGAEAFF. CDR3 DNA sequence: TGTGCCAGCAGCCAGGACAGAGGCGCTGAAGCTTTCTTT.

The V call is TRBV21-1, the J call TRBJ2-2; TRBD1, the table's D call, was not compared with the DNA. TRBV21-1 is termed a pseudogene. The CDR3 runs 15 residues. The CDR3 reads CASSNRDTNTGELFF. Here the CDR3 DNA reads TGTGCCAGCAGCAACCGGGACACCAACACCGGGGAGCTGTTTTTT.

The chain links TRBV10-1 to TRBJ2-7; possibly TRBD1 for D (6 bases). The V gene lost 2 bases and the J gene lost 2 bases, with 7 bases spanning the gap. This CDR3 comprises 13 residues. Germline lookup yields CDR1 WNHNN and CDR2 SYGVQD (reference sequence). CDR3 sequence: CASSEDRTYEQYF. The CDR3 nucleotides are TGCGCCAGCAGTGAGGACAGGACCTACGAGCAGTACTTC.